This entry is about one TCR beta chain. Distinct nucleotide sequences in the sample also encode this CDR3. The data derive from a study of shared clonotypes between healthy human individuals. The data were produced by immunoSEQ multiplex PCR, yet TCRdb's version contains in-frame clones alone and is incomplete. The table records about 1.5 million clones, 95% to 99% of them present only once. The germline gives CDR1 SGHDN, CDR2 FVKESK. This CDR3 spans 15 amino acids. The J gene is TRBJ2-1, the V gene TRBV14; tentative D call: TRBD1 (6 bases). The sequence was collected from a man aged 30-40 years in good health. Material: naive CD4+ T cells sorted from blood. Described subset: CD45RA+ positively selected. The CDR3 DNA sequence: TGTGCTATTCACGCGATCGGGACAAGCTACAATGAGCAGTTCTTC. Translated, it gives CAIHAIGTSYNEQFF.